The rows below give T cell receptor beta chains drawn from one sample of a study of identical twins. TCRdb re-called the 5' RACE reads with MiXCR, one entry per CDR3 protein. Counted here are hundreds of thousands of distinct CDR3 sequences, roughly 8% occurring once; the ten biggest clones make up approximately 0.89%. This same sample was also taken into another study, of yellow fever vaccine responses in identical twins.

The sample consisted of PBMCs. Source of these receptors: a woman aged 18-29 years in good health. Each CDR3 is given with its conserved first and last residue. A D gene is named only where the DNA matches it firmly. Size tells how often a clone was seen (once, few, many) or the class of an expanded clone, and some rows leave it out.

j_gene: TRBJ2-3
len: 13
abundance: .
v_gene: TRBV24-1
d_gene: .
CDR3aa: CATSDPSGDTQYF
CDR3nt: TGTGCCACCAGTGATCCGTCCGGAGATACGCAGTATTTT

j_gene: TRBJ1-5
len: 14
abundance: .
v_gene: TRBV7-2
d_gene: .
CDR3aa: CASSFGSGAQPQHF
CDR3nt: TGTGCCAGCAGCTTTGGATCAGGGGCCCAGCCCCAGCATTTT

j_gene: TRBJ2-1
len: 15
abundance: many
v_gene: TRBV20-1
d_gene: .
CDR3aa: CSARDLGVSYNEQFF
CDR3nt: TGCAGTGCTAGAGATTTGGGGGTTTCCTACAATGAGCAGTTCTTC

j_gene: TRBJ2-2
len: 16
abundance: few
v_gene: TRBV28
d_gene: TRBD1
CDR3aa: CASSFSGQGASGELFF
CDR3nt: TGTGCCAGCAGTTTCTCAGGGCAGGGGGCCTCCGGGGAGCTGTTTTTT

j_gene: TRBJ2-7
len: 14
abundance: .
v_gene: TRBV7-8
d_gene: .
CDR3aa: CASSLGEQSYEQYF
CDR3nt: TGTGCCAGCAGCTTAGGGGAGCAAAGCTACGAGCAGTACTTC

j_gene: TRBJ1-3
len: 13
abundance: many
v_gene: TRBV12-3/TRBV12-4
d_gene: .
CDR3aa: CASSFFPSTTIYF
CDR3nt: TGTGCCAGCAGTTTTTTCCCCTCGACCACCATATATTTT

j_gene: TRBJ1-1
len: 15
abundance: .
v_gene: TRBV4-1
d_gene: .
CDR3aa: CASSPPDSMNTEAFF
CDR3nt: TGCGCCAGCAGCCCCCCAGACAGCATGAACACTGAAGCTTTCTTT

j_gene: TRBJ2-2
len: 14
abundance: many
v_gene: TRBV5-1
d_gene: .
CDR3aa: CASSRRQDPGELFF
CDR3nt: TGCGCCAGCAGTCGTCGGCAAGACCCCGGGGAGCTGTTTTTT

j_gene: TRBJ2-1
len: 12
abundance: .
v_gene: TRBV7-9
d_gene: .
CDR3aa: CASSLAQGLQFF
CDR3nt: TGTGCCAGCAGCTTGGCGCAGGGGTTGCAGTTCTTC

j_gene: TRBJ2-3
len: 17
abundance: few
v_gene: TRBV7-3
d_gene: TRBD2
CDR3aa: CASSLGGEGKKADTQYF
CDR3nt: TGTGCCAGCAGCTTAGGGGGGGAGGGTAAGAAGGCAGATACGCAGTATTTT

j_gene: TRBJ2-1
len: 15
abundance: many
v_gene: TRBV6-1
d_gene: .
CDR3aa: CASTPKTFSYNEQFF
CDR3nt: TGTGCCAGCACTCCAAAGACATTCTCCTACAATGAGCAGTTCTTC

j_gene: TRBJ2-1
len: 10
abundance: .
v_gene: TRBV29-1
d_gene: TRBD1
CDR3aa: CSVGDREQFF
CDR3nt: TGCAGCGTTGGGGACAGGGAGCAGTTCTTC

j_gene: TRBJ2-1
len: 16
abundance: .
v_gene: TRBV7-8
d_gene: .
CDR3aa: CASSLKSGSNLNEQFF
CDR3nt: TGTGCCAGCAGCTTAAAGTCGGGATCCAACCTCAATGAGCAGTTCTTC

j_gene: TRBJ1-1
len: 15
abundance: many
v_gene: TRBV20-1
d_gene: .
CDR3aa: CSAEQVSVGNTEAFF
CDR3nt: TGCAGTGCAGAACAGGTCTCCGTGGGAAACACTGAAGCTTTCTTT

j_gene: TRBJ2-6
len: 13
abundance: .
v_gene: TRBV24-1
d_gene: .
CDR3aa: CATSVTGANVLTF
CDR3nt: TGTGCCACCAGTGTGACTGGGGCCAACGTCCTGACTTTC

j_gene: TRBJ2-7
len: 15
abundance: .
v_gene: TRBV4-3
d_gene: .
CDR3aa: CASSQDPEGAYEQYF
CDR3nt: TGCGCCAGCAGCCAAGATCCGGAGGGCGCCTACGAGCAGTACTTC